This T cell receptor (beta chain) was observed in a study of CD8+ T cells in alopecia areata. At the level of the study: A regimen of oral tofacitinib, 5 to 10 mg twice daily, was given to treated patients.

Study conclusions and caveats: The study found that many expanded lesional clones persisted in scalp and blood during tofacitinib. Higher clonality than in normal scalp was seen in lesional scalp, especially alopecia totalis/universalis.

This clone was counted a single time. Antigen specificity is unknown. CDR3 size: 14 residues. Trimming cost V 2 bases and J 6 bases, with 14 bases left between them. Germline CDR1 reads SGHRS; CDR2 reads YFSETQ. As for treatment: oral pan-JAK inhibitor, 5-10 mg twice daily. The sequencing template was cDNA reverse transcribed from extracted RNA. Using immunoSEQ multiplex PCR, the repertoire was profiled, and TCRdb retains in-frame clones only, with some absent. Of about 180,000 clones listed, 51% were seen once; the top ten hold 9.5% to 13%. V is TRBV5-1 and J is TRBJ1-1, with D possibly matching TRBD1 (5 bases). The sample was CD8+ T cells sorted from blood, taken at week 52, from a patient treated with tofacitinib. The sequence derives from a human donor with alopecia areata. The CDR3 region has the DNA TGCGCCAGCAGCTTAACGGCAGGGAGGCCTGAAGCTTTCTTT. Protein product: CASSLTAGRPEAFF.